Shown below are 23 T cell receptor beta chains from a single sample sequenced in a study of blood T cell repertoires in COVID-19. Assay: immunoSEQ multiplex PCR; the TCRdb copy retains only in-frame clones and omits some. The sample holds some 110,000 clones; about 90% are singletons and the top ten take approximately 15%. Sequenced input: peripheral blood. The receptors originated from a man aged 45 to 65 with acute or convalescent COVID-19.

This CDR3 is CASSLVLAGGDTQYF. CDR3 nucleotides: TGTGCCAGCAGCTTAGTACTAGCGGGGGGAGATACGCAGTATTTT. The chain employs TRBV7-8 and TRBJ2-3, with 12 bases that match TRBD2. Germline V gives CDR1 SGHVS, CDR2 FQNEAQ. The CDR3 loop spans 15 amino acids. V shed 1 base, J shed 5 bases, and the junction held 1 base outside the gene matches. The entire variable domain, with the rest obtained from reference TRBV7-8 and TRBJ2-3, is as follows: GAGVSQSPRYKVAKRGQDVALRCDPISGHVSLFWYQQALGQGPEFLTYFQNEAQLDKSGLPSDRFFAERPEGSVSTLKIQRTQQEDSAVYLCASSLVLAGGDTQYFGPGTRLTVL.

The chain combines TRBV14 with TRBJ1-2; no definite D call. The germline gives CDR1 SGHDN, CDR2 FVKESK. Deletions cut 1 base from V and 4 bases from J, with 13 bases between. The CDR3 extends over 15 amino acids. CDR3 bases: TGTGCCAGCAGCCAAGGGTCAGATGCAGTCTATGGCTACACCTTC. Protein: CASSQGSDAVYGYTF.

The rearrangement joins TRBV28 to TRBJ1-4; TRBD1 matches at 8 bases. Germline CDR1 reads MDHEN; CDR2 reads SYDVKM. J gave up 4 bases and V 5 bases, and 9 bases lay outside the gene matches. The CDR3 loop spans 16 amino acids. The CDR3 DNA reads TGTGCCAGCAGTCTTCTAAAGACAGGGGTTAATGAAAAACTGTTTTTT. Its translation is CASSLLKTGVNEKLFF.

V is TRBV2 and J is TRBJ1-5, with a weak D call TRBD1 (5 bases). Germline CDR1 and CDR2: SNHLY and FYNNEI. V was clipped by 7 bases and J by 0 bases, with 13 bases between them. The CDR3 has 15 amino acids. CDR3 nucleotide sequence: TGTGCCAGCAAAGGGCAGGGAGGTAGCAATCAGCCCCAGCATTTT. It encodes CASKGQGGSNQPQHF.

The chain joins TRBV15 to TRBJ2-7; 7 nucleotides match TRBD2. The J segment lost 3 bases and the V segment lost 0 bases, leaving 5 bases of the junction unmatched. This CDR3 has 15 residues. Germline CDR1 is LNHNV and CDR2 is YYDKDF (reference sequence). The DNA of the CDR3 is TGTGCCACCAGCAGAGATCTTGGCGGGGGCTACGAGCAGTACTTC. The encoded protein is CATSRDLGGGYEQYF. Supplemented by reference TRBV15 and TRBJ2-7, the full variable domain reads DAMVIQNPRYQVTQFGKPVTLSCSQTLNHNVMYWYQQKSSQAPKLLFHYYDKDFNNEADTPDNFQSRRPNTSFCFLDIRSPGLGDTAMYLCATSRDLGGGYEQYFGPGTRLTVT.

V and J are TRBV5-6 and TRBJ2-3, with unresolved D. The germline CDR1 and CDR2 sequences are SGHDT and YYEEEE. V shed 2 bases and J shed 5 bases, with 6 bases lying between them. The length of the CDR3 is 12 residues. Here the CDR3 DNA reads TGTGCCAGCAGCTTTAGCTTAGATACGCAGTATTTT. Its protein is CASSFSLDTQYF.

The chain carries TRBV28 and TRBJ1-1, with a weak D call TRBD1 (6 bases). The CDR3 extends over 13 amino acids. V was pared by 7 bases and J by 0 bases, with 9 bases between. Germline assignment: CDR1 MDHEN and CDR2 SYDVKM. CDR3 sequence: CASTGQMNTEAFF. CDR3 sequence (DNA): TGTGCCAGCACCGGACAGATGAACACTGAAGCTTTCTTT.

The chain couples TRBV5-1 to TRBJ2-7; 10 bases fit TRBD1. The germline V gene encodes CDR1 SGHRS and CDR2 YFSETQ. V trimming: 3 bases; J trimming: 6 bases; junction bases outside the gene matches: 9. This CDR3 is built from 15 residues. The CDR3 here is CASSSTPGQGLEQYF. The CDR3 DNA is TGCGCCAGCAGCTCAACTCCGGGACAGGGGCTCGAGCAGTACTTC. Looking up the rest from reference TRBV5-1 and TRBJ2-7 gives the full variable domain: KAGVTQTPRYLIKTRGQQVTLSCSPISGHRSVSWYQQTPGQGLQFLFEYFSETQRNKGNFPGRFSGRQFSNSRSEMNVSTLELGDSALYLCASSSTPGQGLEQYFGPGTRLTVT.

This chain uses TRBV19 with TRBJ1-5, with TRBD1 as a possible D gene (5 bases). Germline CDR1 reads LNHDA; CDR2 reads SQIVND (reference sequence). The CDR3 has 16 residues. Trimming left V 1 base short and J 3 bases short, with 13 bases between. The CDR3 loop is CASSIGGAGNNQPQHF. In DNA, the CDR3 is TGTGCCAGTAGTATAGGCGGGGCAGGGAACAATCAGCCCCAGCATTTT. Based on the CDR3 plus reference TRBV19 and TRBJ1-5, the full variable domain is DGGITQSPKYLFRKEGQNVTLSCEQNLNHDAMYWYRQDPGQGLRLIYYSQIVNDFQKGDIAEGYSVSREKKESFPLTVTSAQKNPTAFYLCASSIGGAGNNQPQHFGDGTRLSIL.

CDR3 amino acids: CASILTGGVQPQHF. In DNA form, the CDR3 reads TGTGCCAGCATCCTCACAGGGGGCGTTCAGCCCCAGCATTTT. This chain joins TRBV28 and TRBJ1-5, with 9 bases matching TRBD1. Germline CDR1 reads MDHEN; CDR2 reads SYDVKM. This CDR3 region has 14 residues. V dropped 7 bases and J dropped 6; count of bases not matched to a gene: 7.

The chain joins TRBV7-2 to TRBJ2-7, with D uncertain. This CDR3 contains 15 residues. Trimming pared 4 bases from V and 6 bases from J, leaving 19 bases between. CDR1 is SGHTA and CDR2 is FQGNSA in the germline V gene. The CDR3 bases are TGTGCCAGCAGCTACACCCACTACGAGGCCGGCGAGCAGTACTTC. Translating gives CASSYTHYEAGEQYF.

The V and J genes are TRBV15 and TRBJ2-2; the D gene is possibly TRBD2 (6 bases). The germline V and J ends were trimmed by 0 bases and 3 bases, with 11 bases remaining between them. The CDR3 consists of 16 residues. Germline CDR1 and CDR2: LNHNV and YYDKDF (reference sequence). The CDR3 region has the DNA TGTGCCACCAGCAGAGAGGTTTGGGGGGACACCGGGGAGCTGTTTTTT. Protein sequence: CATSREVWGDTGELFF.

This rearrangement joins TRBV5-1 to TRBJ2-1; possibly TRBD2 for D (5 bases). Germline CDR1 is SGHRS and CDR2 is YFSETQ. V was shortened by 3 bases and J by 0 bases, with 13 bases between the two germline ends. CDR3 length: 16 amino acids. CDR3 sequence: CASSYGPGSSYNEQFF. The CDR3 DNA is TGCGCCAGCAGCTACGGTCCGGGGAGCTCCTACAATGAGCAGTTCTTC. The whole variable domain, filled in from reference TRBV5-1 and TRBJ2-1, reads KAGVTQTPRYLIKTRGQQVTLSCSPISGHRSVSWYQQTPGQGLQFLFEYFSETQRNKGNFPGRFSGRQFSNSRSEMNVSTLELGDSALYLCASSYGPGSSYNEQFFGPGTRLTVL.

This clone has more than one count but fewer than ten. The chain recombines TRBV5-6 with TRBJ1-2; no firm D call. The germline CDR1 and CDR2 sequences are SGHDT and YYEEEE. Trimming took 3 bases from V and 7 from J, leaving 16 bases between them. CDR3 size: 14 residues. The CDR3 loop reads CASSYGIIGSGYTF. CDR3 bases: TGTGCCAGCAGCTACGGAATCATCGGGAGTGGCTACACCTTC.

CDR3 loop: CASELAEYRETQYF. DNA of the CDR3: TGTGCCAGCGAACTAGCGGAGTACCGAGAGACCCAGTACTTC. The V call is TRBV2, the J call TRBJ2-5, with TRBD2 matching over 8 bases. Germline V gives CDR1 SNHLY, CDR2 FYNNEI. This CDR3 is 14 amino acids long. Trimming cost V 8 bases and J 4 bases; bases outside gene matches: 9. The whole variable domain, filled in from reference TRBV2 and TRBJ2-5, reads EPEVTQTPSHQVTQMGQEVILRCVPISNHLYFYWYRQILGQKVEFLVSFYNNEISEKSEIFDDQFSVERPDGSNFTLKIRSTKLEDSAMYFCASELAEYRETQYFGPGTRLLVL.

The genes are TRBV9 and TRBJ1-1; TRBD1 agrees at 7 bases. Looked up from germline, CDR1 is SGDLS and CDR2 is YYNGEE. The V segment lost 0 bases and the J segment 1 base; nucleotides outside the gene matches: 0. The CDR3 extends over 14 amino acids. The CDR3 region has the DNA TGTGCCAGCAGCGTAGGACAGGGGAACACTGAAGCTTTCTTT. It specifies CASSVGQGNTEAFF.

V is TRBV7-9 and J is TRBJ2-3; 11 nucleotides align to TRBD1. The V gene end was trimmed by 4 bases and the J gene end by 5 bases; junction bases not matched to a gene: 5. This CDR3 comprises 15 residues. Germline V gene sequence: CDR1 SEHNR, CDR2 FQNEAQ (reference sequence). In DNA, the CDR3 is TGTGCCAGCAGCTGGGGACAGGGGGATGGAGATACGCAGTATTTT. It is translated as CASSWGQGDGDTQYF.

The V gene is TRBV18, the J gene TRBJ2-7; 9 bases fit TRBD1. Germline assignment: CDR1 KGHSH and CDR2 LQKENI. V lost 2 bases, J lost 3 bases, and 11 bases stayed unmatched. This CDR3 contains 17 residues. DNA for the CDR3: TGTGCCAGCTCACCAGGATTGCGCGACAGGGGGAACTACGAGCAGTACTTC. It specifies CASSPGLRDRGNYEQYF.

The rearrangement joins TRBV11-2 to TRBJ2-3; D perhaps matches TRBD1 (5 bases). V was trimmed by 0 bases and J by 6 bases, leaving 13 bases between them. CDR1 SGHAT and CDR2 FQNNGV come from the germline V gene. CDR3 size: 15 residues. The CDR3 nucleotides read TGTGCCAGCAGCTTAGATGGGGCAGGATGGGATACGCAGTATTTT. Amino acid sequence: CASSLDGAGWDTQYF.

This chain joins TRBV29-1 and TRBJ1-4; perhaps TRBD1 as D (5 bases). Trimming shortened V by 4 bases and J by 3 bases, and 6 bases separated the two germline ends. The CDR3 loop spans 12 amino acids. Germline loops: CDR1 SQVTM, CDR2 ANQGSEA. This CDR3 reads CSVATANEKLFF. The CDR3 DNA reads TGCAGCGTTGCGACAGCTAATGAAAAACTGTTTTTT.

This rearrangement joins TRBV9 to TRBJ2-1, with D tentatively TRBD2 (6 bases). The CDR3 consists of 14 residues. The germline V gene has CDR1 SGDLS and CDR2 YYNGEE. The germline V and J ends were trimmed by 2 bases and 6 bases, with 12 bases remaining between them. The CDR3 loop reads CASSVSGTGNEQFF. CDR3 DNA: TGTGCCAGCAGCGTTAGCGGAACCGGCAATGAGCAGTTCTTC.

This sequence joins TRBV7-2 and TRBJ2-3; TRBD2 might be the D (6 bases). Per germline, CDR1 SGHTA and CDR2 FQGNSA. This CDR3 has 13 amino acids. Trimming left V 9 bases short and J 0 bases short, with 10 bases between. In DNA form, the CDR3 reads TGTGCCAGGGCGGACTACAGCACAGATACGCAGTATTTT. Protein product: CARADYSTDTQYF. The whole variable domain, remainder taken from reference TRBV7-2 and TRBJ2-3, is GAGVSQSPSNKVTEKGKDVELRCDPISGHTALYWYRQSLGQGLEFLIYFQGNSAPDKSGLPSDRFSAERTGGSVSTLTIQRTQQEDSAVYLCARADYSTDTQYFGPGTRLTVL.

With regard to this clone: Other DNA sequences in the sample encode the same CDR3. CDR3 in amino acids: CASRQGNSPLHF. The CDR3 DNA sequence: TGTGCCAGCAGACAGGGCAATTCACCCCTCCACTTT. The chain is built from TRBV27 and TRBJ1-6; maybe TRBD1 (6 bases). The V gene's germline CDR1 is MNHEY and CDR2 SMNVEV (reference sequence). The CDR3 spans 12 residues. The V gene lost 6 bases and the J gene lost 7 bases, with 7 bases spanning the gap.